One and the same sample provided the 31 T cell receptor beta chains below, sequenced in a study of early T cells in non-severe SARS-CoV-2 infection (dated by TCRdb to the early 2020s). The library was built by means of 5' RACE. The sequencer was a NextSeq 500. TCRdb reran the public reads through fastp at Q25 and MiXCR, keeping productive beta chains. A single entry per CDR3 protein holds the most common genes and DNA from its merged rows. The sample table contains fewer than 40,000 distinct CDR3 sequences; only one count was recorded for roughly 7.2% of them. Around 2.9% of the sample lies in the top ten. The sequenced sample was whole blood. These receptors originate from an adult who was a healthcare worker with PCR-confirmed SARS-CoV-2 infection or an uninfected control (not recorded which).

In its sample, this clonotype was seen many times. This chain's CDR3 is CSARWGVEVADTQYF. The CDR3 bases are TGCAGTGCTAGATGGGGGGTAGAAGTTGCAGATACGCAGTATTTT. This sequence joins TRBV20-1 and TRBJ2-3, with D tentatively TRBD2 (6 bases). The V and J ends lost 2 bases and 4 bases respectively, with 16 bases between them. This CDR3 has 15 residues. CDR1 is DFQATT, CDR2 SNEGSKA, per germline (reference sequence).

At least ten counts were recorded for this clonotype. The chain couples TRBV7-9 to TRBJ1-1; no clear D. This CDR3 spans 14 amino acids. Germline loops: CDR1 SEHNR, CDR2 FQNEAQ (reference sequence). V lost 5 bases and J 0 bases, leaving 10 bases between the germline ends. The CDR3 sequence: CASSPPQLNTEAFF. For the CDR3, the DNA is TGTGCCAGCAGCCCCCCTCAGCTGAACACTGAAGCTTTCTTT.

This clonotype was recorded many times. V gene TRBV4-3 combines with J gene TRBJ1-5; the match to TRBD1 covers 7 bases. The germline V gene encodes CDR1 LGHNA and CDR2 YSLEER. V lost 0 bases to trimming and J lost 2 bases; unmatched junction nucleotides: 1. The CDR3 length is 15 residues. The CDR3 loop is CASSQDGQGNQPQHF. CDR3 sequence (DNA): TGCGCCAGCAGCCAAGATGGACAGGGCAATCAGCCCCAGCATTTT.

This clonotype came up a few times. This chain joins TRBV6-1 and TRBJ2-4, with TRBD1 matching over 11 bases. V gave up 8 bases and J gave up 7 bases; unmatched junction bases: 13. The CDR3 consists of 16 residues. In germline, CDR1 is MNHNS, CDR2 SASEGT. CDR3 sequence: CASCCPGQGAFNIQYF. CDR3 sequence (DNA): TGTGCCAGCTGCTGCCCTGGACAGGGGGCATTCAACATTCAGTACTTC.

This clonotype ranks as medium-sized. The J gene is TRBJ1-1, the V gene TRBV7-8; unclear D gene. Deletions cut 0 bases from V and 4 bases from J, with 15 bases between. The CDR3 covers 16 residues. Germline values: CDR1 SGHVS, CDR2 FQNEAQ. The CDR3 loop reads CASSLAPVRSFTEAFF. As DNA, the CDR3 is TGTGCCAGCAGCTTAGCCCCGGTCCGCTCTTTCACTGAAGCTTTCTTT. Together with reference TRBV7-8 and TRBJ1-1, the CDR3 gives the full variable domain: GAGVSQSPRYKVAKRGQDVALRCDPISGHVSLFWYQQALGQGPEFLTYFQNEAQLDKSGLPSDRFFAERPEGSVSTLKIQRTQQEDSAVYLCASSLAPVRSFTEAFFGQGTRLTVV.

This clonotype was recorded many times. The chain couples TRBV4-2 to TRBJ2-3; 7 nucleotides align to TRBD2. This CDR3 has 17 amino acids. CDR1 is LGHNA and CDR2 is YNFKEQ in the germline V gene. V was pared by 4 bases and J by 2 bases, with 12 bases of the junction left unmatched. The CDR3: CASSRENSGLFTDTQYF. Written as DNA, the CDR3 is TGTGCCAGCAGCCGGGAGAATAGCGGGCTATTCACAGATACGCAGTATTTT.

Here the CDR3 reads CASREVAYNEQFF. The CDR3, as DNA: TGTGCCAGCAGGGAGGTCGCCTACAATGAGCAGTTCTTC. The rearrangement links TRBV12-3 or TRBV12-4 to TRBJ2-1; D is possibly TRBD2 (5 bases). V was trimmed by 6 bases and J by 2 bases, leaving 8 bases between them. The CDR3 totals 13 residues.

This clonotype was picked up many times. The chain joins TRBV29-1 to TRBJ2-7, with D perhaps matching TRBD1 (5 bases). Deletions cut 3 bases from V and 1 base from J, with 10 bases between. The germline V gene has CDR1 SQVTM and CDR2 ANQGSEA. This CDR3 has 13 amino acids. CDR3 sequence reads: CSVEQQESYEQYF. CDR3 in DNA: TGCAGCGTTGAGCAACAGGAGTCCTACGAGCAGTACTTC.

This clonotype was counted at least ten times. This sequence joins TRBV7-9 and TRBJ2-7, with 7 bases matching TRBD1. Germline V gene lookup returns CDR1 SEHNR and CDR2 FQNEAQ (reference sequence). Trimming removed 6 bases from V and 2 bases from J; junction bases left unmatched: 10. The CDR3 runs to 15 residues. The CDR3 here is CASRDPDRPAYEQYF. The CDR3 DNA sequence: TGTGCCAGCAGGGACCCGGACAGGCCCGCCTACGAGCAGTACTTC.

This clonotype was recorded many times. DNA for the CDR3: TGTGCCAGCAGCTTTCGCGGAGCGGGAGTGAATGAGCAGTTCTTC. Translated: CASSFRGAGVNEQFF. The chain has TRBV7-3 and TRBJ2-1; 8 bases line up with TRBD2. Trimming cost V 3 bases and J 7 bases; bases outside gene matches: 8. The CDR3 length is 15 residues. Germline CDR1 SGHTA, CDR2 FQGTGA.

This clonotype has ten or more counts. CDR3 in DNA: TGTGCCAGCAGCCATCGGACTAGCGGGGTAGCCAAAAACATTCAGTACTTC. It yields the protein CASSHRTSGVAKNIQYF. This sequence joins TRBV11-2 and TRBJ2-4; 12 nucleotides align to TRBD2. Unmatched junction bases numbered 5, after V lost 5 bases and J lost 0 bases. Germline V CDR1 and CDR2: SGHAT, FQNNGV. The CDR3 is 17 amino acids.

This clonotype appeared many times. The J gene is TRBJ2-3, the V gene TRBV5-5; 11 bases fit TRBD2. After removal of 2 bases from V and 0 bases from J, the junction contained 5 bases not matched to a gene. This CDR3 contains 17 residues. Germline values: CDR1 SGHKS, CDR2 YYEKEE (reference sequence). The CDR3 DNA sequence: TGTGCCAGCAGCTTATATTGGACTAGCGGGAGCACAGATACGCAGTATTTT. It is translated as CASSLYWTSGSTDTQYF.

This clonotype was recorded many times. The chain carries TRBV7-9 and TRBJ2-4, with 7 bases lining up with TRBD1. CDR3 length: 16 amino acids. Germline V CDR1 and CDR2: SEHNR, FQNEAQ (reference sequence). V shed 1 base and J 5 bases; nucleotides not matched to a gene: 8. CDR3 bases: TGTGCCAGCAGCTTAGTTTTCGACAGGGCGCAAAACATTCAGTACTTC. This translates into CASSLVFDRAQNIQYF.

The sample holds many counts of this clonotype. The J gene is TRBJ2-1, the V gene TRBV20-1; 8 bases line up with TRBD2. This CDR3 is 17 amino acids long. CDR1 is DFQATT and CDR2 is SNEGSKA in the germline V gene (reference sequence). Trimming at V came to 3 bases and at J to 0 bases, leaving 10 bases not matched to a gene. CDR3 DNA sequence: TGCAGTGCTAGTTGGTTAACGGGAGGGAGCTCCTACAATGAGCAGTTCTTC. Its translation is CSASWLTGGSSYNEQFF.

This clonotype was seen at least ten times. The chain joins TRBV11-3 to TRBJ2-1, with 7 bases fitting TRBD2. The CDR3 loop spans 12 amino acids. After removal of 3 bases from V and 7 bases from J, the junction contained 0 bases not matched to a gene. CDR1 is SGHNT, CDR2 YENEEA, per germline. CDR3 DNA sequence: TGTGCCAGCAGCTTTAGCGGGAATGAGCAGTTCTTC. Its translation: CASSFSGNEQFF. The whole variable domain, remainder taken from reference TRBV11-3 and TRBJ2-1, is EAGVVQSPRYKIIEKKQPVAFWCNPISGHNTLYWYLQNLGQGPELLIRYENEEAVDDSQLPKDRFSAERLKGVDSTLKIQPAELGDSAVYLCASSFSGNEQFFGPGTRLTVL.

This clonotype was picked up a small number of times. Germline and junction disagree at one end, which may indicate a read error. J is TRBJ1-2 and V is TRBV18, with D uncertain. This CDR3 has 12 residues. Germline V lookup: CDR1 KGHSH, CDR2 LQKENI. The CDR3 region is CASSPPGGGCTF. CDR3 coding DNA: TGTGCCAGCTCACCGCCGGGTGGTGGCTGCACCTTC.

This clonotype was detected many times. J is TRBJ1-2 and V is TRBV6-5; 10 bases are shared with TRBD1. The length of the CDR3 is 13 residues. V gave up 5 bases and J gave up 8 bases; unmatched junction bases: 5. In germline, CDR1 is MNHEY, CDR2 SVGAGI. CDR3 amino acids: CASSLRDRGGYTF. For the CDR3, the DNA is TGTGCCAGCAGTCTCCGGGACAGGGGAGGCTACACCTTC.

The chain joins TRBV28 to TRBJ1-1, with no clear D. Trimming pared 5 bases from V and 0 bases from J, leaving 7 bases between. This CDR3 has 13 residues. The V gene's germline CDR1 is MDHEN and CDR2 SYDVKM. The DNA of the CDR3 is TGTGCCAGCAGTATAGAGATGAACACTGAAGCTTTCTTT. It encodes CASSIEMNTEAFF.

This clonotype turned up a few times. The chain links TRBV12-3 or TRBV12-4 to TRBJ1-2; D not resolved. The V and J ends lost 5 bases and 0 bases respectively, with 10 bases between them. This CDR3 is 14 amino acids long. CDR3 in amino acids: CASSLRIANYGYTF. CDR3 DNA sequence: TGTGCCAGCAGTCTACGGATAGCTAACTATGGCTACACCTTC.

This clonotype was found many times. The CDR3 bases are TGTGCCAGCAGTCCCGGGGGTCGGGGGCAGTACTTC. Amino acids: CASSPGGRGQYF. V is TRBV12-3 or TRBV12-4 and J is TRBJ2-7; TRBD2 is a possible D gene (6 bases). Trimming took off 5 bases at V and 9 bases at J, with 14 bases between the two ends. The CDR3 totals 12 residues.

This clonotype has more than one count but fewer than ten. V and J are TRBV6-5 and TRBJ2-1; the match to TRBD2 covers 8 bases. The CDR3 is made up of 16 amino acids. Germline V gene data show CDR1 as MNHEY and CDR2 as SVGAGI. V was clipped by 0 bases and J by 7 bases; unmatched bases: 8. CDR3 sequence reads: CASSYSAGAKLNEQFF. The CDR3 DNA is TGTGCCAGCAGTTACTCAGCGGGGGCAAAGTTGAATGAGCAGTTCTTC.

This clonotype appeared many times. The chain uses TRBV5-6 and TRBJ2-1, with a possible D match to TRBD2 (5 bases). Per the germline V gene, CDR1 is SGHDT and CDR2 is YYEEEE. The CDR3 is 16 residues long. The V end was cut by 0 bases, the J end by 2 bases, with 12 bases between. CDR3 region: CASSLGGLHPYNEQFF. The DNA of the CDR3 is TGTGCCAGCAGCTTGGGAGGGCTTCACCCCTACAATGAGCAGTTCTTC.

This clonotype was seen at least ten times. The rearrangement joins TRBV19 to TRBJ2-1, with 10 bases fitting TRBD2. CDR1 and CDR2 (germline): LNHDA, SQIVND (reference sequence). V was pared by 0 bases and J by 5 bases, with 7 bases of the junction left unmatched. The CDR3 loop spans 17 amino acids. The CDR3 DNA is TGTGCCAGTAGTATAGACCGTCTAGCGGGAGTAAACAATGAGCAGTTCTTC. Translation: CASSIDRLAGVNNEQFF.

Ten or more counts support this clonotype. The gene calls are TRBV18 and TRBJ1-3, with D unclear. V lost 2 bases and J lost 0, with 5 bases in between. In germline, CDR1 is KGHSH, CDR2 LQKENI. The length of the CDR3 is 14 residues. The CDR3 loop reads CASSPKGSGNTIYF. In nucleotides, the CDR3 is TGTGCCAGCTCACCAAAGGGCTCTGGAAACACCATATATTTT.

This clonotype was found a few times. This chain links TRBV12-3 or TRBV12-4 with TRBJ1-1, with a tentative D call TRBD1 (6 bases). V lost 3 bases and J lost 10, with 15 bases in between. This CDR3 region has 13 residues. CDR3 region: CASSFTGSFAAFF. In nucleotides, the CDR3 is TGTGCCAGCAGTTTTACAGGGTCTTTCGCAGCTTTCTTT.

There are many counts of this clonotype. The rearrangement uses TRBV6-5 and TRBJ2-7; tentative D call: TRBD1 (6 bases). Germline CDR1 MNHEY, CDR2 SVGAGI. Trimming pared 0 bases from V and 2 bases from J, leaving 14 bases between. The CDR3 spans 16 residues. The CDR3 sequence: CASSYSLDSVPYEQYF. As DNA, the CDR3 is TGTGCCAGCAGTTACTCGCTGGACAGTGTACCCTACGAGCAGTACTTC.

Many counts were recorded for this clonotype. The V gene is TRBV6-2 or TRBV6-3, the J gene TRBJ2-5; no reliable D call. The CDR3 consists of 16 residues. With 0 bases removed from V and 1 base from J, the gap between germline ends came to 12 bases. The V gene's germline CDR1 is MNHEY and CDR2 SVGEGT. CDR3 amino acids: CASSYSNPIFQETQYF. CDR3 coding DNA: TGTGCCAGCAGTTACTCTAATCCGATTTTCCAAGAGACCCAGTACTTC.

This clonotype occurred a few times. The chain is built from TRBV27 and TRBJ2-6; 12 bases are a match to TRBD2. Trimming removed 5 bases from V and 0 bases from J; junction bases left unmatched: 5. CDR1 and CDR2 from the germline V gene are MNHEY and SMNVEV (reference sequence). The CDR3 length is 18 residues. CDR3 nucleotides: TGTGCCAGCAGTCCCTCTAGCGGGAGGGCCTCTGGGGCCAACGTCCTGACTTTC. Its translation: CASSPSSGRASGANVLTF.

This clonotype was observed at least ten times. V and J are TRBV3-1 and TRBJ1-5; perhaps TRBD1 as D (5 bases). V was clipped by 3 bases and J by 9 bases, with 12 bases between them. The CDR3 has 13 amino acids. Germline V lookup: CDR1 LGHDT, CDR2 YNNKEL (reference sequence). The chain's CDR3 is CASSQTGVAPQHF. The CDR3 DNA is TGTGCCAGCAGCCAGACGGGGGTTGCGCCCCAGCATTTT.

This clonotype was counted ten times or more. This chain joins TRBV20-1 and TRBJ2-3, with 10 positions matching TRBD1. The V and J ends lost 5 bases and 2 bases, in that order; junction bases with no gene match: 1. The germline gives CDR1 DFQATT, CDR2 SNEGSKA (reference sequence). This CDR3 is 13 amino acids long. DNA of the CDR3: TGCAGTGCTGACAGGGGGCACACAGATACGCAGTATTTT. It codes for CSADRGHTDTQYF.

This rearrangement joins TRBV2 to TRBJ2-7; D may be TRBD1 (6 bases). The CDR3 contains 12 residues. The germline CDR1 and CDR2 sequences are SNHLY and FYNNEI. V lost 5 bases and J 3 bases, leaving 8 bases between the germline ends. For the CDR3, the DNA is TGTGCCAGCAGTTTGACAGGCTACGAGCAGTACTTC. Translated, it gives CASSLTGYEQYF.